The present entry profiles one T cell receptor (beta chain) with its context. This sample was included in a study of cytomegalovirus exposure and HLA in healthy donors. Researchers ran the PCR with 60 Vbeta and 13 Jbeta primers. Generated by immunoSEQ multiplex PCR, the TCRdb table keeps only in-frame clones and is missing some. The table includes 200,000 or so clones, roughly 83% detected once. The length of the CDR3 is 15 residues. The V segment lost 3 bases and the J segment 1 base; nucleotides outside the gene matches: 6. The sequence derives from a boy under 18 in good health and CMV-seronegative. The chain links TRBV23-1 to TRBJ2-7, with TRBD1 matching over 7 bases. TRBV23-1 is annotated as an ORF whose role is uncertain. Sequencing used PBMCs. The chain's CDR3 is CASSQRTGLSYEQYF. CDR3 in DNA: TGCGCCAGCAGTCAGCGGACAGGCCTTTCCTACGAGCAGTACTTC.